One sample yielded the 30 T cell receptor beta chains listed below, sequenced in a study of cytomegalovirus exposure and HLA in healthy donors. The PCR employed 60 Vbeta primers together with 13 Jbeta primers. The method was immunoSEQ multiplex PCR; TCRdb's version includes in-frame clones alone and lacks a portion of them. The sample lists 100,000 to 150,000 clones, 60% to 85% occurring once. Sequences were obtained from PBMCs. All receptors derive from a woman aged 40 to 50 in good health and CMV-seronegative.

The chain joins TRBV2 to TRBJ2-7; 9 nucleotides align to TRBD1. Trimming at V came to 6 bases and at J to 1 base, leaving 4 bases not matched to a gene. CDR3 size: 14 residues. CDR1 and CDR2 from the germline V gene are SNHLY and FYNNEI. DNA of the CDR3: TGTGCCAGCAGCGAGGACAGGGGATCCTACGAGCAGTACTTC. It specifies CASSEDRGSYEQYF.

The chain joins TRBV11-2 to TRBJ1-1; the D is unclear. This CDR3 is 13 amino acids long. The V end was cut by 3 bases, the J end by 4 bases, with 9 bases between. CDR1 SGHAT and CDR2 FQNNGV come from the germline V gene. This CDR3 is CASSLGGVTEAFF. CDR3 DNA: TGTGCCAGCAGCTTGGGCGGGGTCACTGAAGCTTTCTTT.

This clone was detected only once. The V and J genes are TRBV6-5 and TRBJ2-1; possibly TRBD2 for D (5 bases). Trimming took off 0 bases at V and 7 bases at J, with 7 bases between the two ends. The CDR3 runs 13 residues. Germline-derived CDR1 and CDR2 are MNHEY and SVGAGI. CDR3 protein: CASSYSRENEQFF. In nucleotides, the CDR3 is TGTGCCAGCAGTTACTCGAGGGAAAATGAGCAGTTCTTC.

The V and J genes are TRBV27 and TRBJ2-3, with 9 bases identical to TRBD1. The CDR3 sequence is 13 residues long. The V and J ends lost 6 bases and 4 bases, in that order; junction bases with no gene match: 2. Per the germline V gene, CDR1 is MNHEY and CDR2 is SMNVEV (reference sequence). This CDR3 is CASRWTGADTQYF. Here the CDR3 DNA reads TGTGCCAGCAGATGGACAGGGGCAGATACGCAGTATTTT.

The chain is built from TRBV6-1 and TRBJ2-7; perhaps TRBD1 as D (6 bases). V lost 3 bases and J 0 bases, leaving 9 bases between the germline ends. Germline V gene sequence: CDR1 MNHNS, CDR2 SASEGT. The CDR3 runs to 14 residues. The CDR3 DNA sequence: TGTGCCAGCAGTGATACAGGGAGCTCCTACGAGCAGTACTTC. This gives the protein CASSDTGSSYEQYF.

This chain uses TRBV7-2 with TRBJ1-1, with TRBD1 matching over 9 bases. The V and J ends lost 3 bases and 2 bases, in that order; junction bases with no gene match: 1. The CDR3 extends over 14 amino acids. Germline V gene data show CDR1 as SGHTA and CDR2 as FQGNSA. As DNA, the CDR3 is TGTGCCAGCAGCTTGGGACAGGGAAACACTGAAGCTTTCTTT. This gives the protein CASSLGQGNTEAFF.

This clone turned up a few times. V is TRBV6-5 and J is TRBJ1-1; the D is unclear. The CDR3 is made up of 14 amino acids. Germline V gives CDR1 MNHEY, CDR2 SVGAGI. The V end was cut by 6 bases, the J end by 1 base, with 12 bases between. CDR3: CASSTGATNTEAFF. The CDR3 coding sequence is TGTGCCAGCAGCACGGGAGCCACGAACACTGAAGCTTTCTTT.

The V gene is TRBV9, the J gene TRBJ2-5; tentatively, D is TRBD2 (6 bases). The CDR3 contains 15 residues. The ends were cut back, 4 bases at V and 2 bases at J, with 15 bases in the middle. Looked up from germline, CDR1 is SGDLS and CDR2 is YYNGEE. The CDR3 is CASSPDPDYQETQYF. In DNA form, the CDR3 reads TGTGCCAGCAGCCCCGATCCGGACTATCAAGAGACCCAGTACTTC.

The CDR3 coding sequence is TGTGCCAGTAGTATAGGCGGGGCCACCGGGGAGCTGTTTTTT. It is translated as CASSIGGATGELFF. The rearrangement links TRBV19 to TRBJ2-2; D might be TRBD2 (6 bases). The CDR3 totals 14 residues. The V gene lost 1 base and the J gene lost 4 bases, with 7 bases spanning the gap. CDR1 and CDR2 from the germline V gene are LNHDA and SQIVND (reference sequence).

This clone was counted a few times. The chain couples TRBV5-4 to TRBJ1-1, with 9 bases identical to TRBD1. V shed 1 base, J shed 10 bases, and the junction held 5 bases outside the gene matches. This CDR3 spans 13 amino acids. CDR1 is SGHNT and CDR2 is YYREEE in the germline V gene (reference sequence). The CDR3 reads CASSLWDREGAFF. In DNA form, the CDR3 reads TGTGCCAGCAGCTTGTGGGACAGGGAAGGAGCTTTCTTT.

The rearrangement joins TRBV10-1 to TRBJ2-5, with a weak D call TRBD2 (6 bases). V lost 6 bases and J lost 5, with 16 bases in between. Germline-derived CDR1 and CDR2 are WNHNN and SYGVQD (reference sequence). The CDR3 has 14 amino acids. The CDR3 DNA sequence: TGCGCCAGCAGCGACGGTCTTGGAGGGGAGACCCAGTACTTC. This codes for CASSDGLGGETQYF.

The genes are TRBV27 and TRBJ1-5; D is undetermined. Trimming pared 5 bases from V and 0 bases from J, leaving 11 bases between. The CDR3 contains 15 residues. Germline V gene lookup returns CDR1 MNHEY and CDR2 SMNVEV (reference sequence). CDR3 bases: TGTGCCAGCAGTCCAGCGGAGTATAGCAATCAGCCCCAGCATTTT. It encodes CASSPAEYSNQPQHF.

This clone was found many times. The V gene is TRBV6-4, the J gene TRBJ1-1, with TRBD1 as a possible D gene (6 bases). CDR1 is MRHNA and CDR2 is SNTAGT in the germline V gene. The CDR3 covers 15 residues. V lost 3 bases, J lost 3 bases, and 14 bases lay in between. The CDR3 loop reads CASSESPDRDTEAFF. CDR3 coding DNA: TGTGCCAGCAGTGAAAGTCCGGACAGAGACACTGAAGCTTTCTTT.

This clone is a singleton in its sample. This CDR3 is CASSPRTGKAFF. CDR3 nucleotides: TGTGCCAGCAGCCCCCGGACAGGGAAAGCTTTCTTT. The chain recombines TRBV11-2 with TRBJ1-1; 8 nucleotides align to TRBD1. J was trimmed by 9 bases and V by 5 bases; bases with no gene match: 5. There are 12 residues in the CDR3. The germline CDR1 and CDR2 sequences are SGHAT and FQNNGV.

About this clone: This CDR3 is also generated by other DNA sequences in the sample. This chain joins TRBV6-1 and TRBJ2-5, with a weak D call TRBD2 (6 bases). From germline, CDR1 is MNHNS and CDR2 SASEGT. The CDR3 runs to 15 residues. V was pared by 3 bases and J by 1 base, with 12 bases between. The chain's CDR3 is CASSEEGRFQETQYF. The CDR3 nucleotides are TGTGCCAGCAGTGAGGAGGGCAGGTTCCAAGAGACCCAGTACTTC.

This chain connects TRBV6-5 to TRBJ2-7; perhaps TRBD1 as D (6 bases). This CDR3 spans 13 amino acids. Germline V lookup: CDR1 MNHEY, CDR2 SVGAGI. The V and J ends lost 2 bases and 7 bases respectively, with 12 bases between them. The CDR3 DNA reads as TGTGCCAGCAGTTACCCGATAGGGGGTGAGCAGTACTTC. Translated: CASSYPIGGEQYF.

CDR3 sequence: CASGATNEKLFF. The DNA for the CDR3 is TGTGCGAGTGGGGCGACTAATGAAAAACTGTTTTTT. The chain employs TRBV10-3 and TRBJ1-4, with D possibly matching TRBD1 (5 bases). The germline gives CDR1 ENHRY, CDR2 SYGVKD. The CDR3 spans 12 residues.

The CDR3 protein is CASSRGRVYNTGELFF. CDR3 in DNA: TGTGCCAGTAGTAGGGGGAGGGTGTATAACACCGGGGAGCTGTTTTTT. This chain links TRBV19 with TRBJ2-2, with 7 bases that match TRBD2. Germline loops: CDR1 LNHDA, CDR2 SQIVND (reference sequence). V shed 4 bases and J 2 bases; nucleotides not matched to a gene: 7. This CDR3 is 16 amino acids long. The full variable domain, rest sourced from reference TRBV19 and TRBJ2-2, is DGGITQSPKYLFRKEGQNVTLSCEQNLNHDAMYWYRQDPGQGLRLIYYSQIVNDFQKGDIAEGYSVSREKKESFPLTVTSAQKNPTAFYLCASSRGRVYNTGELFFGEGSRLTVL.

The chain carries TRBV27 and TRBJ1-2, with 8 positions matching TRBD1. The junction had 8 bases not matched to a gene; V was cut back by 0 bases and J by 8 bases. Germline V lookup: CDR1 MNHEY, CDR2 SMNVEV (reference sequence). The CDR3 is 15 amino acids. The CDR3 region has the DNA TGTGCCAGCAGTTTATCGTCGGCAGGGGGCTGGGGCTACACCTTC. It encodes CASSLSSAGGWGYTF.

CDR3: CSVDGGTGSTDTQYF. As DNA, the CDR3 is TGCAGCGTGGACGGAGGGACTGGTAGCACAGATACGCAGTATTTT. The V gene is TRBV29-1, the J gene TRBJ2-3, with D possibly being TRBD2 (6 bases). The CDR3 runs 15 residues. The germline gives CDR1 SQVTM, CDR2 ANQGSEA. The ends were cut back, 6 bases at V and 0 bases at J, with 16 bases in the middle.

This chain uses TRBV5-1 with TRBJ2-7, with a tentative D call TRBD1 (6 bases). Germline V gene lookup returns CDR1 SGHRS and CDR2 YFSETQ. The CDR3 is 16 residues long. V lost 5 bases and J lost 0, with 18 bases in between. CDR3 in amino acids: CASRHRTDQSSYEQYF. The CDR3 DNA sequence: TGCGCCAGCAGACATCGGACAGACCAAAGCTCCTACGAGCAGTACTTC.

The CDR3 region has the DNA TGTGCCAGCAGGAGGGGACTCTACGAGCAGTACTTC. It yields the protein CASRRGLYEQYF. This rearrangement joins TRBV25-1 to TRBJ2-7; D might be TRBD2 (6 bases). The CDR3 length is 12 residues. Germline V CDR1 and CDR2: MGHDK, SYGVNS. V was pared by 6 bases and J by 3 bases, with 9 bases between.

This clone was counted once. The chain combines TRBV7-9 with TRBJ1-6; no clear D gene. Germline CDR1 SEHNR, CDR2 FQNEAQ (reference sequence). Between the trimmed V and J ends, which lost 0 bases and 7 bases, there was a span of 13 bases. The CDR3 loop spans 16 amino acids. CDR3 in amino acids: CASSLAGRSGNSPLHF. Written as DNA, the CDR3 is TGTGCCAGCAGCTTAGCGGGCAGGAGCGGGAATTCACCCCTCCACTTT.

This clone showed up just a few times. The rearrangement links TRBV5-1 to TRBJ2-7, with D possibly TRBD2 on 5 matching bases. Germline CDR1 is SGHRS and CDR2 is YFSETQ. The ends were cut back, 5 bases at V and 3 bases at J, with 12 bases in the middle. The CDR3 totals 13 residues. The CDR3 nucleotides are TGCGCCAGCAGTCCTGAGGGATACTACGAGCAGTACTTC. Translating gives CASSPEGYYEQYF.

The CDR3 is CASSLDRGFSYNSPLHF. CDR3 sequence (DNA): TGCGCCAGCAGCTTGGACAGGGGGTTCTCCTATAATTCACCCCTCCACTTT. This chain links TRBV5-1 with TRBJ1-6, with 8 nucleotides matching TRBD1. The germline CDR1 and CDR2 sequences are SGHRS and YFSETQ. The CDR3 runs 17 residues. V was clipped by 0 bases and J by 0 bases; unmatched bases: 2. Supplemented by reference TRBV5-1 and TRBJ1-6, the full variable domain reads KAGVTQTPRYLIKTRGQQVTLSCSPISGHRSVSWYQQTPGQGLQFLFEYFSETQRNKGNFPGRFSGRQFSNSRSEMNVSTLELGDSALYLCASSLDRGFSYNSPLHFGNGTRLTVT.

The J gene is TRBJ2-1, the V gene TRBV15; 8 nucleotides line up with TRBD2. With 2 bases clipped from V and 12 bases from J, the junction kept 6 bases outside the gene matches. CDR1 and CDR2 from the germline V gene are LNHNV and YYDKDF (reference sequence). The CDR3 extends over 13 amino acids. CDR3 loop: CATSRMGLGGQFF. DNA for the CDR3: TGTGCCACCAGCAGAATGGGACTAGGCGGGCAGTTCTTC. The complete variable domain, with remaining parts taken from reference TRBV15 and TRBJ2-1, reads DAMVIQNPRYQVTQFGKPVTLSCSQTLNHNVMYWYQQKSSQAPKLLFHYYDKDFNNEADTPDNFQSRRPNTSFCFLDIRSPGLGDTAMYLCATSRMGLGGQFFGPGTRLTVL.

V is TRBV7-9 and J is TRBJ2-1, with a tentative D call TRBD1 (6 bases). Germline V lookup: CDR1 SEHNR, CDR2 FQNEAQ (reference sequence). CDR3 length: 15 residues. V lost 4 bases to trimming and J lost 0 bases, with 10 bases between them. In nucleotides, the CDR3 is TGTGCCAGCAGCTCTGACAGGCTCTCCTACAATGAGCAGTTCTTC. This sequence encodes CASSSDRLSYNEQFF.

The V gene is TRBV7-6, the J gene TRBJ2-3, with TRBD1 as a possible D gene (5 bases). With 2 bases removed from V and 6 bases from J, the gap between germline ends came to 12 bases. CDR1 and CDR2 (germline): SGHVS, FNYEAQ. The CDR3 runs to 14 residues. The CDR3 nucleotides read TGTGCCAGCAGCTTAAGACAGTTCTCCGATACGCAGTATTTT. It codes for CASSLRQFSDTQYF.

V and J are TRBV5-1 and TRBJ1-1; tentative D call: TRBD1 (5 bases). Per germline, CDR1 SGHRS and CDR2 YFSETQ. This CDR3 is 13 amino acids long. V was shortened by 4 bases and J by 1 base, with 8 bases between the two germline ends. The CDR3 here is CASSGGQNTEAFF. The CDR3 DNA reads as TGCGCCAGCAGCGGCGGACAGAACACTGAAGCTTTCTTT. The variable domain in full, with the rest retrieved from reference TRBV5-1 and TRBJ1-1, is KAGVTQTPRYLIKTRGQQVTLSCSPISGHRSVSWYQQTPGQGLQFLFEYFSETQRNKGNFPGRFSGRQFSNSRSEMNVSTLELGDSALYLCASSGGQNTEAFFGQGTRLTVV.

The gene calls are TRBV6-1 and TRBJ1-5; D call uncertain. CDR3 length: 13 residues. Germline assignment: CDR1 MNHNS and CDR2 SASEGT. V was cut by 3 bases and J by 5 bases, with 8 bases left in between. The CDR3 coding sequence is TGTGCCAGCAGTGATGAGAGGGATCAGCCCCAGCATTTT. Protein: CASSDERDQPQHF.